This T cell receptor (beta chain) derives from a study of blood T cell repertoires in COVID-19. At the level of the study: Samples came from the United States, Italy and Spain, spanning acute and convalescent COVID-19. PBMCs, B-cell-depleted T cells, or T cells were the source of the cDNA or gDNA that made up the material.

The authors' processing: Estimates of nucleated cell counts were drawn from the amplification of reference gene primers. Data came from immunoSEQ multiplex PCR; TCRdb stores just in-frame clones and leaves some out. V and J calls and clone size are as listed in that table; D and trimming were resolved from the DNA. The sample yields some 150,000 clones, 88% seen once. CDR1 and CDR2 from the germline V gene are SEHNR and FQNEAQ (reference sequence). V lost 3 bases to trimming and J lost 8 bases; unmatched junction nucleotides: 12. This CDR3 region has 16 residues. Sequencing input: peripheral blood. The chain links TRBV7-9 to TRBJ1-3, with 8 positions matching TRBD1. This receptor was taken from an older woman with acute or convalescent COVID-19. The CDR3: CASSLGGTTGGHTIYF. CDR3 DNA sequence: TGTGCCAGCAGCTTGGGAGGCACCACAGGGGGTCACACCATATATTTT.